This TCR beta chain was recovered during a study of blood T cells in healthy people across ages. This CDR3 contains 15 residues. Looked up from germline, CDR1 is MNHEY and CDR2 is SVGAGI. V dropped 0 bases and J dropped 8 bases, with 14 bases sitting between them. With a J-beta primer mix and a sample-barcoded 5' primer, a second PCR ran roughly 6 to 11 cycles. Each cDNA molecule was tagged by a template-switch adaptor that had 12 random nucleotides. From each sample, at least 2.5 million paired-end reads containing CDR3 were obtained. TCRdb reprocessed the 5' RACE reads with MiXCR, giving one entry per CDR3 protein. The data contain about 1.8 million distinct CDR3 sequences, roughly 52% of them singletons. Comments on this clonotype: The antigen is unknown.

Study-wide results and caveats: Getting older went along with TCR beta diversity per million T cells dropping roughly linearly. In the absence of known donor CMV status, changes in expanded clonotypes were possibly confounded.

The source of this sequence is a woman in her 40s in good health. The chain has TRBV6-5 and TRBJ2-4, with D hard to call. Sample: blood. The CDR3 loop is CASSYSGNPRDIQYF. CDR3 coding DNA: TGTGCCAGCAGTTACTCTGGAAACCCCCGGGACATTCAGTACTTC.